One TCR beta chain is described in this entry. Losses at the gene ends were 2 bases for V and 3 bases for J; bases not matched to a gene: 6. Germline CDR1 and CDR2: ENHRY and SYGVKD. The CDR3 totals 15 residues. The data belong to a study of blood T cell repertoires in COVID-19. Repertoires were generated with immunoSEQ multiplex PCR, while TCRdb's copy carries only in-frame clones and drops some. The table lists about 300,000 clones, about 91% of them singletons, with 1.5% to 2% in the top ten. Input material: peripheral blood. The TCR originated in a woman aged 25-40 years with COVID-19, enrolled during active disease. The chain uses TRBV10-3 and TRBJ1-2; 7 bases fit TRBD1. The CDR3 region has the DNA TGTGCCATCAGTGAGCCCGGACAGGCGTACTATGGCTACACCTTC. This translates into CAISEPGQAYYGYTF.